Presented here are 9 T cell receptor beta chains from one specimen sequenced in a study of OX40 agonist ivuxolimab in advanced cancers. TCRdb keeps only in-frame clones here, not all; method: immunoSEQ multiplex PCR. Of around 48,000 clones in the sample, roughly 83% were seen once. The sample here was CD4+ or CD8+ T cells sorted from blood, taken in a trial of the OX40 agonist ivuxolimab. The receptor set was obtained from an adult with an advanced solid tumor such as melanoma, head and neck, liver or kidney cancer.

The DNA for the CDR3 is TGTGCCAGCAGCTTGGGGCTAGCGGGACCCTCCTACGAGCAGTACTTC. This encodes CASSLGLAGPSYEQYF. This rearrangement joins TRBV5-4 to TRBJ2-7; 9 nucleotides agree with TRBD2. Trimming took 0 bases from V and 0 from J; bases not matched to a gene: 4. The CDR3 is made up of 16 amino acids. The germline V gene encodes CDR1 SGHNT and CDR2 YYREEE (reference sequence).

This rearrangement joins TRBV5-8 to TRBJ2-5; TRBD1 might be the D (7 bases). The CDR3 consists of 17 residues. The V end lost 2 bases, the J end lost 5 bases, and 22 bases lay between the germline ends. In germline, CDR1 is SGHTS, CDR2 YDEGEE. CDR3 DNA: TGTGCCAGCAGCTTAGGGACAGTTGGGTCCCGGGGGGAGACCCAGTACTTC. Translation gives CASSLGTVGSRGETQYF. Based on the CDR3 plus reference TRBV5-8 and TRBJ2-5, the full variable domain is EAGVTQSPTHLIKTRGQQATLRCSPISGHTSVYWYQQALGLGLQFLLWYDEGEERNRGNFPPRFSGRQFPNYSSELNVNALELEDSALYLCASSLGTVGSRGETQYFGPGTRLLVL.

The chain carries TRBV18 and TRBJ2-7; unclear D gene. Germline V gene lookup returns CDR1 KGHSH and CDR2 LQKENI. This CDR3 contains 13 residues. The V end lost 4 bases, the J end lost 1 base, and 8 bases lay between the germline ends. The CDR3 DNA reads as TGTGCCAGCTCACGCGGACGTTCCTACGAGCAGTACTTC. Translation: CASSRGRSYEQYF.

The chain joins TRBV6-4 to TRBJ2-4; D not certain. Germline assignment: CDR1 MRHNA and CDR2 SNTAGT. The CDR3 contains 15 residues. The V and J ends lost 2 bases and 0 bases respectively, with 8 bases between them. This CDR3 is CASSDESIAKNIQYF. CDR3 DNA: TGTGCCAGCAGTGACGAGAGTATAGCCAAAAACATTCAGTACTTC.

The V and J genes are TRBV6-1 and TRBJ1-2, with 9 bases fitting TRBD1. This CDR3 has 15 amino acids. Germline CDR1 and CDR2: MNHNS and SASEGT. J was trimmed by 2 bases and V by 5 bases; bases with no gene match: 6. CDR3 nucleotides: TGTGCCAGCAGTCTTGATGGACAGGGGAACTATGGCTACACCTTC. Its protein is CASSLDGQGNYGYTF.

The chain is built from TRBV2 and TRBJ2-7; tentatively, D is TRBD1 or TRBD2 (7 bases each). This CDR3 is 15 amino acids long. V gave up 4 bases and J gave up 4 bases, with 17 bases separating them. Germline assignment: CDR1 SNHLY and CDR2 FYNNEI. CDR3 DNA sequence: TGTGCCAGCAGTGGGGCCAGGGGGGGCATTTACGAGCAGTACTTC. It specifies CASSGARGGIYEQYF.

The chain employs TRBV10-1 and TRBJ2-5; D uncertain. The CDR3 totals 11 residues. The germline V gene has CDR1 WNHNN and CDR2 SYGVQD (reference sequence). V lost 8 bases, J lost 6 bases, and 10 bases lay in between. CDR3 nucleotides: TGCGCCAGCTCGGTGGGGAAGACCCAGTACTTC. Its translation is CASSVGKTQYF.

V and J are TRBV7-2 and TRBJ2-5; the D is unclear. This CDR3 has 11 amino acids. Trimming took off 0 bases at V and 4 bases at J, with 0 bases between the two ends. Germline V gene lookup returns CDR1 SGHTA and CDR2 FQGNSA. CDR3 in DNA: TGTGCCAGCAGCTTAGCAGAGACCCAGTACTTC. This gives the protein CASSLAETQYF. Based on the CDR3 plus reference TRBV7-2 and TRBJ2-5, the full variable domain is GAGVSQSPSNKVTEKGKDVELRCDPISGHTALYWYRQSLGQGLEFLIYFQGNSAPDKSGLPSDRFSAERTGGSVSTLTIQRTQQEDSAVYLCASSLAETQYFGPGTRLLVL.

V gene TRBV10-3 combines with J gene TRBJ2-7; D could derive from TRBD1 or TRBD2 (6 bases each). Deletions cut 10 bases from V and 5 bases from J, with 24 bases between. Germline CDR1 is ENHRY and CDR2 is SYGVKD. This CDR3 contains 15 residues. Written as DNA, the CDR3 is TGTGCCACGGACCTAGGAAGCAGGGGAGGTGACGAGCAGTACTTC. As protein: CATDLGSRGGDEQYF.